The T cell receptor (beta chain) described here comes from a study of cytomegalovirus exposure and HLA in healthy donors. Study-level results: Within an earlier analysis, most TCR beta V segments proved productive either about 87% or about 30% of the time. The authors assumed roughly uniform sequencing depth across donors for presence/absence analyses. A few V segments could not be told apart, such as TRBV6-2 and TRBV6-3, and were left out.

As for this clone: The antigen is not known.

Healthy bone marrow donors made up the cohort. Germline assignment: CDR1 LGHNA and CDR2 YSLEER. This CDR3 comprises 16 residues. Trimming stripped 2 bases from V and 3 bases from J, with 13 bases between. In the PCR, 60 Vbeta and 13 Jbeta primers were used. Measured with immunoSEQ multiplex PCR; TCRdb has only the in-frame clones, and not every one. The sample lists some 120,000 clones, around 68% occurring once. Sequencing was performed on PBMCs. The chain carries TRBV4-3 and TRBJ2-2, with D possibly matching TRBD1 (5 bases). The TCR sequence derives from a man aged 40-49 years in good health and CMV-seropositive. The CDR3 DNA is TGCGCCAGCAGCCAATGGTCAGGGTTGGACACCGGGGAGCTGTTTTTT. Its translation: CASSQWSGLDTGELFF.